The entry below gives a single TCR beta chain sequence along with its context. This entry comes from a study of blood T cell repertoires in COVID-19. Study details: Acute-phase and convalescent COVID-19 samples originated in the United States, Italy and Spain.

The CDR3 extends over 14 amino acids. The ends were cut back, 2 bases at V and 10 bases at J, with 18 bases in the middle. The germline V gene encodes CDR1 SGHKS and CDR2 YYEKEE (reference sequence). Everyone who took part was about 18 to 90 years old, and they came from about 25 US areas. Assignments of participants to cohorts depended upon their own reported clinical history. Up to 2 weeks before entering the study, exposed participants had met a COVID-19 case. Assay used: immunoSEQ multiplex PCR; TCRdb lists only in-frame clones, some missing. The sample lists about 250,000 clones; roughly four fifths were seen once.

The chain uses TRBV5-5 and TRBJ1-1; D is undetermined. Material for sequencing was PBMCs or T cells enriched from blood (not recorded which). This TCR was sampled from a man aged 35 to 55 who had been exposed to COVID-19. The CDR3 DNA reads as TGTGCCAGCAGCTTCGGGAGGCCCCAGGTAGGAGCTTTCTTT. Its translation: CASSFGRPQVGAFF.